A single sample is the source of the 21 T cell receptor beta chains below, sequenced in a study of tumor-infiltrating lymphocytes in primary liver carcinoma. The researchers produced TCR beta cDNA from 450 to 600 ng total RNA with a constant-region primer. Three nested multiplex PCR rounds of slightly modified ARM-PCR generated TCR beta libraries. The two initial PCR rounds, around 11 cycles each, used TRBV1-TRBV30 forward and C-beta reverse primers. TCRdb recomputed calls from the multiplex PCR reads with MiXCR, one row per CDR3 protein. The repertoire holds about 320,000 distinct CDR3 sequences, with 65% as singletons. Germline DNA was extracted alongside blood RNA, which was obtained from unsorted whole blood. Material for sequencing was peripheral blood. The receptor set was obtained from a man between 40 and 49 years old with primary liver carcinoma and hepatitis B virus infection.

This clonotype was observed at least ten times. The DNA for the CDR3 is TGTGCCTGGAGTGTGGGGTTGAACACTGAAGCTTTCTTT. It encodes CAWSVGLNTEAFF. The chain uses TRBV30 and TRBJ1-1; unclear D gene. The V gene lost 0 bases and the J gene lost 0 bases, with 5 bases spanning the gap. Per the germline V gene, CDR1 is GTSNPN and CDR2 is SVGIG (reference sequence). The length of the CDR3 is 13 residues.

Points on this clonotype: With a much larger clone just one base away, this may be a read error. This chain uses TRBV6-5 with TRBJ1-2, with D hard to call. The germline V and J ends were trimmed by 1 base and 8 bases, with 11 bases remaining between them. Germline loops: CDR1 MNHEY, CDR2 SVGAGI. The CDR3 sequence is 13 residues long. The CDR3 coding sequence is TGTGCCAGCAGTTACTTATCTATACTCGGCTACACCTTC. Its translation: CASSYLSILGYTF.

This rearrangement joins TRBV7-9 to TRBJ2-5, with unresolved D. The length of the CDR3 is 14 residues. Per the germline V gene, CDR1 is SEHNR and CDR2 is FQNEAQ (reference sequence). Trimming cost V 0 bases and J 6 bases, with 11 bases left between them. The CDR3 protein is CASSLAWDVKTQYF. The CDR3 nucleotides are TGTGCCAGCAGCTTAGCGTGGGATGTAAAGACCCAGTACTTC.

This chain uses TRBV11-2 with TRBJ1-1; D is undetermined. Per the germline V gene, CDR1 is SGHAT and CDR2 is FQNNGV. The CDR3 runs 14 residues. CDR3 DNA: TGTATCAGCAGCTTAGAGCTCCGAAGGACTGAAGCTTTCTTT. Encoded protein: CISSLELRRTEAFF.

This clonotype has only a few counts. The junction differs from germline at one of its ends, possibly a read error. This chain links TRBV7-9 with TRBJ2-5; D uncertain. Germline V gene sequence: CDR1 SEHNR, CDR2 FQNEAQ (reference sequence). The CDR3 runs 13 residues. In nucleotides, the CDR3 is TGTGCCAGCAGCTTAGACCCCAGCGAGACCCGGTACTTC. This gives the protein CASSLDPSETRYF.

The rearrangement links TRBV6-2 or TRBV6-3 to TRBJ2-7; D may match TRBD1 or TRBD2 (6 bases each). The CDR3 runs to 13 residues. The V gene's germline CDR1 is MNHEY and CDR2 SVGEGT. Deletions cut 2 bases from V and 6 bases from J, with 11 bases between. For the CDR3, the DNA is TGTGCCAGCAGTTACGGAGGGGGGAGCGAGCAGTACTTC. Its translation is CASSYGGGSEQYF.

This clonotype has ten or more counts. The rearrangement joins TRBV6-2 or TRBV6-3 to TRBJ2-1, with D perhaps matching TRBD2 (5 bases). Germline CDR1 reads MNHEY; CDR2 reads SVGEGT. The CDR3 sequence is 13 residues long. V was trimmed by 8 bases and J by 8 bases, leaving 16 bases between them. The CDR3 DNA reads as TGTGCCAGCGGCCGGAGGCGGGTCGATGAGCAGTTCTTC. Translation: CASGRRRVDEQFF.

The V call is TRBV6-5, the J call TRBJ2-3; no clear D gene. The CDR3 is made up of 14 amino acids. V was cut by 6 bases and J by 5 bases, with 15 bases left in between. The germline V gene has CDR1 MNHEY and CDR2 SVGAGI. The CDR3 DNA follows: TGTGCCAGCAGCCTGAGAATCCTAGGAGATACGCAGTATTTT. This translates into CASSLRILGDTQYF.

This clonotype was counted between two and nine times. The chain carries TRBV5-1 and TRBJ2-3; D call uncertain. Germline-derived CDR1 and CDR2 are SGHRS and YFSETQ. V was cut by 0 bases and J by 0 bases, with 8 bases left in between. The CDR3 runs 15 residues. The CDR3 bases are TGCGCCAGCAGCTTGGAGGACCCCAGCACAGATACGCAGTATTTT. Its protein is CASSLEDPSTDTQYF.

CDR3 sequence reads: CASSSHLGTGPYEQYF. CDR3 coding DNA: TGTGCCAGCAGTTCTCATCTCGGGACAGGACCCTACGAGCAGTACTTC. J is TRBJ2-7 and V is TRBV28; 8 bases map to TRBD1. Trimming cost V 4 bases and J 2 bases; bases outside gene matches: 10. Germline loops: CDR1 MDHEN, CDR2 SYDVKM. This CDR3 contains 16 residues. The full variable domain, with the rest looked up from reference TRBV28 and TRBJ2-7, is DVKVTQSSRYLVKRTGEKVFLECVQDMDHENMFWYRQDPGLGLRLIYFSYDVKMKEKGDIPEGYSVSREKKERFSLILESASTNQTSMYLCASSSHLGTGPYEQYFGPGTRLTVT.

The rearrangement links TRBV5-4 to TRBJ2-4; TRBD1 or TRBD2 may be the D gene (5 bases each). V was clipped by 3 bases and J by 11 bases, with 15 bases between them. Looked up from germline, CDR1 is SGHNT and CDR2 is YYREEE (reference sequence). The CDR3 length is 13 residues. CDR3 DNA sequence: TGTGCCAGCAGCTCCGGGCAGAGGGACGTTCAGTACTTC. Protein product: CASSSGQRDVQYF.

The chain combines TRBV5-1 with TRBJ2-4; 8 positions match TRBD2. Germline loops: CDR1 SGHRS, CDR2 YFSETQ. V lost 4 bases, J lost 4 bases, and 7 bases stayed unmatched. The CDR3 contains 15 residues. In DNA, the CDR3 is TGCGCCAGCAGCCTGGCCAGCGGGGGAAAAAACATTCAGTACTTC. Its translation: CASSLASGGKNIQYF.

In the case of this clonotype: It is likely a read error, because the conserved phenylalanine at the end of the CDR3 is missing. The chain is built from TRBV6-2 or TRBV6-3 and TRBJ2-3; D is uncertain. In germline, CDR1 is MNHEY, CDR2 SVGEGT. The CDR3 totals 14 residues. V was shortened by 2 bases and J by 2 bases, with 8 bases between the two germline ends. CDR3 sequence reads: CASSYDSFTDTQYY. The CDR3 nucleotides are TGTGCCAGCAGTTACGATTCATTCACAGATACGCAGTATTAT.

In the case of this clonotype: A much more abundant neighbour one base away suggests this may be a read error. The CDR3 DNA is TGTGCCAGCTGTCAAGAGGGACAGGGAACCAATGAGCAGTTCTTC. It yields the protein CASCQEGQGTNEQFF. The rearrangement joins TRBV4-2 to TRBJ2-1, with 9 bases aligning to TRBD1. V trimming: 8 bases; J trimming: 6 bases; junction bases outside the gene matches: 11. This CDR3 is built from 15 residues. Germline V gene sequence: CDR1 LGHNA, CDR2 YNFKEQ.

The CDR3 DNA follows: TGTGCCAGCAGTTTCCCGTCTTATAAAGAGACCCAGTACTTC. Its protein is CASSFPSYKETQYF. The rearrangement links TRBV12-3 or TRBV12-4 to TRBJ2-5; no clear D. Trimming shortened V by 3 bases and J by 3 bases, and 11 bases separated the two germline ends. The CDR3 runs to 14 residues.

The chain employs TRBV21-1 and TRBJ2-5; TRBD1, as called in the table, went unchecked against the DNA. TRBV21-1 is a documented pseudogene. This CDR3 contains 15 residues. CDR3 region: CASSTGTGARETQYF. In nucleotides, the CDR3 is TGTGCCAGCAGCACCGGGACAGGGGCCAGAGAGACCCAGTACTTC.

Note on this clonotype: A much larger clone lies one base from this, so it may be a read error. The chain links TRBV5-6 to TRBJ1-6; the D gene is possibly TRBD1 (6 bases). CDR1 SGHDT and CDR2 YYEEEE come from the germline V gene. This CDR3 comprises 17 residues. Trimming took off 3 bases at V and 8 bases at J, with 21 bases between the two ends. The CDR3 DNA reads TGTGCCAGCAGCTCGTCGGGCCGGACCAAGGGGGATTCACCCCTCCACTTT. This encodes CASSSSGRTKGDSPLHF.

This rearrangement joins TRBV5-5 to TRBJ2-7; 9 bases fit TRBD2. Germline assignment: CDR1 SGHKS and CDR2 YYEKEE (reference sequence). The V segment lost 0 bases and the J segment 4 bases; nucleotides outside the gene matches: 5. This CDR3 spans 15 amino acids. CDR3 loop: CASSLEPGLAYEQYF. In DNA form, the CDR3 reads TGTGCCAGCAGCTTGGAACCGGGACTAGCTTACGAGCAGTACTTC.

As for this clonotype: Just one base apart from a much larger clone, this may be a read error. J is TRBJ2-7 and V is TRBV6-1, with 9 bases aligning to TRBD2. CDR1 is MNHNS, CDR2 SASEGT, per germline. CDR3 length: 18 amino acids. Unmatched junction bases numbered 11, after V lost 1 base and J lost 1 base. CDR3 region: CASSEGWIGGGVSYEQYF. The CDR3 DNA follows: TGTGCCAGCAGTGAAGGCTGGATTGGCGGGGGGGTATCCTACGAGCAGTACTTC.

Comment on this clonotype: A much bigger clone sits one base away, suggesting this may be a read error. The chain joins TRBV10-3 to TRBJ2-3; D is undetermined. Germline CDR1 and CDR2: ENHRY and SYGVKD. The CDR3 contains 14 residues. With 6 bases removed from V and 0 bases from J, the gap between germline ends came to 10 bases. CDR3 in amino acids: CAIRACGSTDTQYF. CDR3 coding DNA: TGTGCCATCAGGGCTTGCGGCAGCACAGATACGCAGTATTTT.

This clonotype was recorded many times. The V call is TRBV29-1, the J call TRBJ2-1; 10 nucleotides agree with TRBD2. Germline V gene lookup returns CDR1 SQVTM and CDR2 ANQGSEA. The CDR3 covers 12 residues. Unmatched junction bases numbered 8, after V lost 4 bases and J lost 14 bases. CDR3 nucleotide sequence: TGCAGCGTTGTCTGGTTAGCGGGAGGAAAGTTCTTC. Its protein is CSVVWLAGGKFF.